Listed below are T cell receptor beta chains from one sample, sequenced in a study of technical replicates of blood from several donors. TCRdb's copy holds only in-frame clones and misses some; the assay was immunoSEQ multiplex PCR. The sample records more than 80,000 clones, more than 85% being singletons. The sample taken for sequencing was T cells isolated from PBMCs. Receptors were obtained from a human donor in good health. CDR3s include the opening cysteine and the closing phenylalanine or tryptophan.

v_call cdr3_aa
TRBV5-6 CASSSIGLNLDTQYF
TRBV5-1 CASSPTAGTSVLF
TRBV5-6 CASSLGLGRGDTQYF
TRBV7-9 CASSQTLPPQGGNYGYTF
TRBV7-9 CASFPPDKANTGELFF
TRBV27 CASSFTWREITDTQYF
TRBV21-1 CASSKAAGQEAYEQYF
TRBV30 CAWIPDPLGGGSTDTQYF
TRBV7-9 CASSPHGDGNEQFF
TRBV6-5 CASSALTFHGYTF
TRBV9 CASSVTDRGFLSTDTQYF
TRBV27 CASNPRGFHEQYF
TRBV4-3 CASSQDLGVPNYGYTF
TRBV27 CASTSMAVGYEQYF
TRBV5-1 CASSLEGLAGYNEQFF
TRBV6-5 CASSPAGTGGYEQYF
TRBV18 CASSPPVGWEQYF
TRBV9 CASSPTSGHNNEQFF
TRBV28 CASSYGHLYGYTF
TRBV5-1 CASSLEIGPSYGYTF
TRBV11-2 CASSRQGYTEAFF
TRBV28 CASSPSGTGMYGYTF
TRBV12-5 CASGSGQGTGYTF
TRBV2 CASSRTTSSDNEQFF
TRBV19 CASSIGMGRASTEAFF
TRBV9 CASSGWDSEIYGYTF
TRBV18 CASSPSAGGYNYEQYF
TRBV9 CASSVGVAGGAYEQYF
TRBV7-8 CASSNRTEAFF
TRBV6-6 CASSYGGQGADTIYF
TRBV2 CASSVSESSYEQYF
TRBV7-9 CASSLAWANVLTF
TRBV6-1 CASSPGLPYEQYF
TRBV4-2 CASSQDLREAGELFF
TRBV7-3 CASSLGPQGTEAFF
TRBV28 CASSFGQGALNTEAFF
TRBV27 CASSPQSRGVGNEQFF
TRBV28 CASSGEGFSNQPQHF
TRBV19 CASSLAGGPYNEQFF
TRBV2 CASRQGFNTEAFF